These 8 T cell receptor beta chains originate from one sample sequenced in a study of blood T cell repertoires in COVID-19. The repertoire was sequenced with immunoSEQ multiplex PCR; TCRdb's copy has only in-frame clones and lacks some. The sample has about 370,000 clones; around 92% are singletons. The sample consisted of peripheral blood. These receptors originate from a woman aged 25-40 years with COVID-19, enrolled during active disease.

The rearrangement links TRBV3-1 (or the pseudogene TRBV3-2) to TRBJ1-1; perhaps TRBD1 as D (6 bases). The CDR3 is made up of 16 amino acids. Germline V gives CDR1 LGHDT, CDR2 YNNKEL (reference sequence). Trimming stripped 4 bases from V and 5 bases from J, with 20 bases between. The CDR3 nucleotides are TGTGCCAGCAGCCGTGCGTGGAGAGGGGGAGGGACTGAAGCTTTCTTT. Protein: CASSRAWRGGGTEAFF.

This rearrangement joins TRBV7-9 to TRBJ2-2, with 9 bases that match TRBD2. This CDR3 is built from 16 residues. Per the germline V gene, CDR1 is SEHNR and CDR2 is FQNEAQ (reference sequence). Trimming removed 4 bases from V and 4 bases from J; junction bases left unmatched: 7. The CDR3 sequence: CASSSPGSGSTGELFF. The DNA of the CDR3 is TGTGCCAGCAGCTCCCCGGGTAGCGGGAGCACCGGGGAGCTGTTTTTT.

This chain links TRBV6-5 with TRBJ2-7; 7 bases map to TRBD1. The CDR3 consists of 13 residues. The J segment lost 5 bases and the V segment lost 2 bases, leaving 3 bases of the junction unmatched. Germline assignment: CDR1 MNHEY and CDR2 SVGAGI. The CDR3 DNA reads as TGTGCCAGCAGTTACCTCCAGGGGGACGAGCAGTACGTC. Protein sequence: CASSYLQGDEQYV.

The genes are TRBV2 and TRBJ2-7, with 11 bases lining up with TRBD2. The CDR3 consists of 17 residues. The J segment lost 3 bases and the V segment lost 6 bases, leaving 13 bases of the junction unmatched. Germline-derived CDR1 and CDR2 are SNHLY and FYNNEI. The chain's CDR3 is CASSETRLAGPYYEQYV. The DNA of the CDR3 is TGTGCCAGCAGCGAAACAAGACTAGCGGGACCATACTACGAGCAGTACGTC.

V gene TRBV29-1 combines with J gene TRBJ2-1; 12 nucleotides agree with TRBD2. Germline CDR1 SQVTM, CDR2 ANQGSEA. V lost 5 bases to trimming and J lost 2 bases; unmatched junction nucleotides: 10. The CDR3 has 17 amino acids. CDR3 sequence: CSVKRRLAGETYNEQFF. DNA of the CDR3: TGCAGCGTTAAGCGAAGACTAGCGGGAGAAACCTACAATGAGCAGTTCTTC.

The chain combines TRBV3-1 (or the pseudogene TRBV3-2) with TRBJ1-6; D remains unclear. There are 15 residues in the CDR3. Trimming pared 0 bases from V and 9 bases from J, leaving 12 bases between. Germline V gene data show CDR1 as LGHDT and CDR2 as YNNKEL (reference sequence). The CDR3 spells CASSQDFRRSSPLHF. The CDR3 nucleotides read TGTGCCAGCAGCCAAGACTTCCGAAGGAGTTCACCCCTCCACTTT.

This chain links TRBV11-3 with TRBJ2-3; D gene unclear. This CDR3 is 11 amino acids long. Trimming removed 5 bases from V and 6 bases from J, with 6 bases in between. Per germline, CDR1 SGHNT and CDR2 YENEEA. CDR3 loop: CASSAGDTQYF. CDR3 sequence (DNA): TGTGCCAGCAGCGCAGGTGATACGCAGTATTTT.

As for this clone: A junction end diverges from the germline sequence, so it may reflect a read error. The V and J genes are TRBV7-7 and TRBJ2-2, with 7 bases that match TRBD1. The germline gives CDR1 SSHAT, CDR2 FNYEAQ (reference sequence). The CDR3 loop spans 14 amino acids. The CDR3 here is CASSRDRNTGELFF. Here the CDR3 DNA reads TGTGCTAGCAGCAGGGACAGAAACACCGGGGAGCTGTTTTTT.